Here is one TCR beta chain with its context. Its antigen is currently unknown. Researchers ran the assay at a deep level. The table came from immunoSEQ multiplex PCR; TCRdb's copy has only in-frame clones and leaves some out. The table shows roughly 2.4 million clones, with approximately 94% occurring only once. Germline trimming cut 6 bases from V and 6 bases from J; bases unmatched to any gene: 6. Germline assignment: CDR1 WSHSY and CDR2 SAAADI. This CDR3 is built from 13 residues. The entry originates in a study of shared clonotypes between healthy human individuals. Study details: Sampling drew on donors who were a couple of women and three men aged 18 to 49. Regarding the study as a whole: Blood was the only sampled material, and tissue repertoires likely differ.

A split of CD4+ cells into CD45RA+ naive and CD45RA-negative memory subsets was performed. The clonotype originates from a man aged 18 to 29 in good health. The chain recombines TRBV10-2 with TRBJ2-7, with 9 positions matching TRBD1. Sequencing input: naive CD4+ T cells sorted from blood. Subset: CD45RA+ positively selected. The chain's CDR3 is CASRGTGTREQYF. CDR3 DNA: TGCGCCAGCAGGGGGACAGGGACCCGCGAGCAGTACTTC.